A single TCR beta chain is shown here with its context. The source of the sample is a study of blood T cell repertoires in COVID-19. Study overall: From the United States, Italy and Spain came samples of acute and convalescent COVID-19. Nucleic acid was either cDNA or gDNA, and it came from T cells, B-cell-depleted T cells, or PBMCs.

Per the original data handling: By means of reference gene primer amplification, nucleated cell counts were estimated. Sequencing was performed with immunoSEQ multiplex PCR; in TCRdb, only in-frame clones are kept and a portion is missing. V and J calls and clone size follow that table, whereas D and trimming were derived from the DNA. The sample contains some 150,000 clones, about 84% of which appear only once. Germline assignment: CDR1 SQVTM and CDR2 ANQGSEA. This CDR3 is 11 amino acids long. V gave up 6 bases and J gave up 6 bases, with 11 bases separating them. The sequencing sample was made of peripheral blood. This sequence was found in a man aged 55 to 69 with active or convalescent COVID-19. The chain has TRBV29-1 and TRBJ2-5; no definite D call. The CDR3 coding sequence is TGCAGCGTCTCCCTTGGGCAGACCCAGTACTTC. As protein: CSVSLGQTQYF.